This T cell receptor beta chain was profiled in a study of regulatory T cells in long-lasting Graves disease. General study points: More public clonotypes were shared by persistent patients (around 2,800) than by new patients (more than 950). There was favoring of TRBV28, TRBJ1-2 and TRBJ2-5 in persistent disease.

The time point denotes: newly diagnosed GD, antithyroid drugs for less than 3 months. Isolated PBMC RNA provided the starting material for the TCR library. This CDR3 contains 13 residues. V dropped 5 bases and J dropped 9; count of bases not matched to a gene: 3. CDR1 and CDR2 (germline): LNHDA, SQIVND (reference sequence). Researchers made TCR beta libraries by using iRepertoire HTBI primers and running Arm-PCR on CDR3 regions. TCRdb re-called the multiplex PCR reads through MiXCR, storing one row per CDR3 protein. The top ten clones hold 15% to 20% of a sample with hundreds of thousands of distinct CDR3 sequences, approximately 15% of them seen once. This clonotype was counted a few times. No antigen is known for it. The sample also formed part of further work on T cells in Graves' hyperthyroidism and ophthalmopathy. That source notes: Those with hyperthyroidism were 18 to 65 years old, newly diagnosed, and ill for under 2 months. HTBI primers drove first-round RT-PCR of the TCR CDR3.

The origin of this receptor is a woman aged 25 to 39 with Graves disease. The V and J genes are TRBV19 and TRBJ1-6; 8 bases fit TRBD1. The sample here was peripheral blood mononuclear cells (PBMCs), taken at new diagnosis, from a patient treated with antithyroid drugs. This CDR3 reads CASSRDRGSPLHF. DNA for the CDR3: TGTGCCAGTAGTCGCGACAGGGGTTCACCCCTCCACTTT.